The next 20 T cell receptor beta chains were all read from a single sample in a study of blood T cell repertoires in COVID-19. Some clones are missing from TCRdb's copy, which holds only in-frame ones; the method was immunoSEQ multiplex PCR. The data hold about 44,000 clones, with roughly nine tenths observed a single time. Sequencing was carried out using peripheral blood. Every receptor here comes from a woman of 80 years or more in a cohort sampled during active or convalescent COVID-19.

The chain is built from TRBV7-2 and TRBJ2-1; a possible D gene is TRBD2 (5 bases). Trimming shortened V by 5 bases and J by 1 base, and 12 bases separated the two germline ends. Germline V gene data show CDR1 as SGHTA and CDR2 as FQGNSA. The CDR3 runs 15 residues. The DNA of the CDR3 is TGTGCCAGCAGCAGAGCAGCGGATTCCTACAATGAGCAGTTCTTC. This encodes CASSRAADSYNEQFF.

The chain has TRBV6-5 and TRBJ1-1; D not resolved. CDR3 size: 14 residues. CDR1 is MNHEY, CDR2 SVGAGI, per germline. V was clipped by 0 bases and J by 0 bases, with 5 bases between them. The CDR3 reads CASSYSRLNTEAFF. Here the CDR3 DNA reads TGTGCCAGCAGTTACTCCAGGCTGAACACTGAAGCTTTCTTT.

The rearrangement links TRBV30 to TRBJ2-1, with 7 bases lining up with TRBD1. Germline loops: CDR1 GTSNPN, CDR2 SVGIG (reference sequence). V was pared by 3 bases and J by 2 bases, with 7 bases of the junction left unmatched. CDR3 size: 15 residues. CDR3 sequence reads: CAWRPDRNPYNEQFF. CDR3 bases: TGTGCCTGGAGGCCGGACAGGAACCCCTACAATGAGCAGTTCTTC.

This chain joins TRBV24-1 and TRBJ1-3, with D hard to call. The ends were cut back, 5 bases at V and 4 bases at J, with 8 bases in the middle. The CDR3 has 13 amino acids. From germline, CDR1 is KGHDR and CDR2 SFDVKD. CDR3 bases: TGTGCCACCAGTGGCGCCCGAGGAAACACCATATATTTT. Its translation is CATSGARGNTIYF.

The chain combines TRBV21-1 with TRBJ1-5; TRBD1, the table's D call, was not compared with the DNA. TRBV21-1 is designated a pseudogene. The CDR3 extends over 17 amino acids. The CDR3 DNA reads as TGTGCCAGCAACATGGATCAGACAGGGCTGCGCAATCAGCCCCAGCATTTT. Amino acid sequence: CASNMDQTGLRNQPQHF.

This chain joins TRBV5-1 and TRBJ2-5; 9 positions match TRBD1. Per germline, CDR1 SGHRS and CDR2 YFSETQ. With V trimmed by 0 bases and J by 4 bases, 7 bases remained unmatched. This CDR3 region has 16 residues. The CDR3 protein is CASSLATGTGRETQYF. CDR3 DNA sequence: TGCGCCAGCAGCTTGGCCACAGGGACAGGGAGAGAGACCCAGTACTTC.

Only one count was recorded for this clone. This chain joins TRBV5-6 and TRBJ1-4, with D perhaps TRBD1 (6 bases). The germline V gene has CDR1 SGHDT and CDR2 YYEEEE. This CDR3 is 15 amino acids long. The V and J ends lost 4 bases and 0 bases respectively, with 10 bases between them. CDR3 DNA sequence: TGTGCCAGCAGCGCAACAGGGACAACTAATGAAAAACTGTTTTTT. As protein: CASSATGTTNEKLFF.

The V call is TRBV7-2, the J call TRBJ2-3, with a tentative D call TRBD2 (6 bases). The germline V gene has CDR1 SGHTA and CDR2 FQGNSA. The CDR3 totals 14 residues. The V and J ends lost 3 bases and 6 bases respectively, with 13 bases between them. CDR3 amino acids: CASSFSLAPDTQYF. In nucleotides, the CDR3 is TGTGCCAGCAGCTTTAGCCTAGCGCCGGATACGCAGTATTTT. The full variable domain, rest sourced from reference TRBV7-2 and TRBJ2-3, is GAGVSQSPSNKVTEKGKDVELRCDPISGHTALYWYRQSLGQGLEFLIYFQGNSAPDKSGLPSDRFSAERTGGSVSTLTIQRTQQEDSAVYLCASSFSLAPDTQYFGPGTRLTVL.

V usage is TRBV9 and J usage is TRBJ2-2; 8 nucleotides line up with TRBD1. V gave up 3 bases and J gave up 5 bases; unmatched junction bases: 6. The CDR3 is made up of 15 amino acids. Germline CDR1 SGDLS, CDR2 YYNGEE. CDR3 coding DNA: TGTGCCAGCAGCGACTACAGGGGGAGGACCGGGGAGCTGTTTTTT. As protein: CASSDYRGRTGELFF.

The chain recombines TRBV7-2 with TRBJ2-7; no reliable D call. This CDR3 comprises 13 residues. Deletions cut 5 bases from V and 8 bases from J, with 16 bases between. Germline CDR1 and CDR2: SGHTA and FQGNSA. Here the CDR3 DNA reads TGTGCCAGCAGCCCCAACTCAAAGACTCAGCAGTACTTC. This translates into CASSPNSKTQQYF.

The CDR3, as DNA: TGTGCCAGCGAGGGACAGCGGAACACTGAAGCTTTCTTT. Residues: CASEGQRNTEAFF. This chain connects TRBV5-8 to TRBJ1-1; 7 nucleotides line up with TRBD1. Germline assignment: CDR1 SGHTS and CDR2 YDEGEE. CDR3 size: 13 residues. V dropped 7 bases and J dropped 1; count of bases not matched to a gene: 4.

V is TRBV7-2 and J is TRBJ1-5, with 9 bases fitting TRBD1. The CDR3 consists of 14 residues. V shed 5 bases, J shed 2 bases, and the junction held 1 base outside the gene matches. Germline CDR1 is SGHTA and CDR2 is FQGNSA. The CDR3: CASSRTGGNQPQHF. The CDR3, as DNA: TGTGCCAGCAGCCGGACAGGGGGCAATCAGCCCCAGCATTTT.

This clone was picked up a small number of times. The CDR3 sequence: CATSGPPPLYGYTF. The CDR3 region has the DNA TGTGCCACCAGCGGTCCCCCCCCACTCTATGGCTACACCTTC. This chain connects TRBV15 to TRBJ1-2; D is unclear. The CDR3 is 14 amino acids. CDR1 LNHNV and CDR2 YYDKDF come from the germline V gene (reference sequence). Trimming pared 5 bases from V and 4 bases from J, leaving 14 bases between. Full variable domain (missing parts from reference TRBV15 and TRBJ1-2): DAMVIQNPRYQVTQFGKPVTLSCSQTLNHNVMYWYQQKSSQAPKLLFHYYDKDFNNEADTPDNFQSRRPNTSFCFLDIRSPGLGDTAMYLCATSGPPPLYGYTFGSGTRLTVV.

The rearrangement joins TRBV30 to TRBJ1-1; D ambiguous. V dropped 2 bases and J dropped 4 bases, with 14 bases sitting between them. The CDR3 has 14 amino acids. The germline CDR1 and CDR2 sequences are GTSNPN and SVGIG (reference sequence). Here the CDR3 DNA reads TGTGCCTGGAGTAGGGCGGGTTTAAGCACTGAAGCTTTCTTT. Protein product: CAWSRAGLSTEAFF.

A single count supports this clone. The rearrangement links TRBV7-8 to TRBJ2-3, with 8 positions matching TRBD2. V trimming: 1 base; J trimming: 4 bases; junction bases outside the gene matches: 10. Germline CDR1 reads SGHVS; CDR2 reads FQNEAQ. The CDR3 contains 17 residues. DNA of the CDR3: TGTGCCAGCAGCTTAGGAAAGCTAGCGGGCCCTGCAGATACGCAGTATTTT. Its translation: CASSLGKLAGPADTQYF.

The CDR3 nucleotides are TGTGCCAGCAGCGCCGACGGACAGATGAACACTGAAGCTTTCTTT. Protein: CASSADGQMNTEAFF. This chain links TRBV9 with TRBJ1-1; D may be TRBD1 (6 bases). Germline CDR1 and CDR2: SGDLS and YYNGEE. This CDR3 has 15 amino acids. Trimming cost V 3 bases and J 0 bases, with 12 bases left between them.

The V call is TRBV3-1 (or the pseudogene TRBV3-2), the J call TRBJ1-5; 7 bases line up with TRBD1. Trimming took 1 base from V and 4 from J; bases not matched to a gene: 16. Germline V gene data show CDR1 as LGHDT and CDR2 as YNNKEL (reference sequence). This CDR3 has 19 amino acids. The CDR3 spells CASSQAYRGVAVRNQPQHF. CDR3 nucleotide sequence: TGTGCCAGCAGCCAAGCCTACAGGGGCGTAGCTGTTCGGAATCAGCCCCAGCATTTT.

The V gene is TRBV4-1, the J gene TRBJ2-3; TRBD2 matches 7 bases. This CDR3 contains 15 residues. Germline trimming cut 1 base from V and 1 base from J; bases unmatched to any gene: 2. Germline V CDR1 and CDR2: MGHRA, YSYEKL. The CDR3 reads CASSQVSGGTDTQYF. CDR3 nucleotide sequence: TGCGCCAGCAGCCAAGTGAGCGGGGGCACAGATACGCAGTATTTT.

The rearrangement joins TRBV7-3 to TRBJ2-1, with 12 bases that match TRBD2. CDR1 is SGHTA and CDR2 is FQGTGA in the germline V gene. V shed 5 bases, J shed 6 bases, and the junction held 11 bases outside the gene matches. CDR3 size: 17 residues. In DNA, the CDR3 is TGTGCCAGCAGCCCACGAGGACTAGCGGGGCTGGGCAATGAGCAGTTCTTC. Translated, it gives CASSPRGLAGLGNEQFF.

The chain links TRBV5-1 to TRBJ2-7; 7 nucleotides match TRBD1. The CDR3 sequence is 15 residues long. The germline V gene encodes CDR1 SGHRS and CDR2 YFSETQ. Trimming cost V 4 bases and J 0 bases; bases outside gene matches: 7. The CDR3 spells CASSTGTVFSYEQYF. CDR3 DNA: TGCGCCAGCAGCACCGGGACAGTCTTCTCCTACGAGCAGTACTTC.